The clone carrying this T cell receptor beta chain was recorded a few times. The target antigen is unknown. CD45RO/CCR7/CD25/CD127/CD95/CD27 sorting isolated CD4+ naive, central memory, regulatory and stem cell-like memory cells. This specimen belongs to a study of beta chain features in type 1 diabetes. Findings and limits, study-wide: Shorter TCRB CDR3s, moderately but significantly so, marked every one of the four CD4+ subsets in Type 1 diabetes patients. Reduced insertions and increased deletions marked VDJ junctions in type 1 diabetes patients.

V gave up 0 bases and J gave up 11 bases, with 22 bases separating them. CDR3 length: 16 amino acids. Germline V gene sequence: CDR1 MGHRA, CDR2 YSYEKL. Of the isolated RNA, all was reverse transcribed, and so the sequenced material was expressed TCRB transcripts. Clones were read by immunoSEQ multiplex PCR, and TCRdb kept only the in-frame ones, dropping some. The table lists approximately 240,000 clones, 16% of them singletons, with approximately 0.081% in the top ten. The source is a man aged 30 to 45 with type 1 diabetes. This chain uses TRBV4-1 with TRBJ1-1; perhaps TRBD1 as D (5 bases). Input material: naive CD4+ T cells from blood. The CDR3 DNA sequence: TGCGCCAGCAGCCAAGATAGGACAAGCCCAGAGGCAGCGGCTTTCTTT. Translated, it gives CASSQDRTSPEAAAFF.